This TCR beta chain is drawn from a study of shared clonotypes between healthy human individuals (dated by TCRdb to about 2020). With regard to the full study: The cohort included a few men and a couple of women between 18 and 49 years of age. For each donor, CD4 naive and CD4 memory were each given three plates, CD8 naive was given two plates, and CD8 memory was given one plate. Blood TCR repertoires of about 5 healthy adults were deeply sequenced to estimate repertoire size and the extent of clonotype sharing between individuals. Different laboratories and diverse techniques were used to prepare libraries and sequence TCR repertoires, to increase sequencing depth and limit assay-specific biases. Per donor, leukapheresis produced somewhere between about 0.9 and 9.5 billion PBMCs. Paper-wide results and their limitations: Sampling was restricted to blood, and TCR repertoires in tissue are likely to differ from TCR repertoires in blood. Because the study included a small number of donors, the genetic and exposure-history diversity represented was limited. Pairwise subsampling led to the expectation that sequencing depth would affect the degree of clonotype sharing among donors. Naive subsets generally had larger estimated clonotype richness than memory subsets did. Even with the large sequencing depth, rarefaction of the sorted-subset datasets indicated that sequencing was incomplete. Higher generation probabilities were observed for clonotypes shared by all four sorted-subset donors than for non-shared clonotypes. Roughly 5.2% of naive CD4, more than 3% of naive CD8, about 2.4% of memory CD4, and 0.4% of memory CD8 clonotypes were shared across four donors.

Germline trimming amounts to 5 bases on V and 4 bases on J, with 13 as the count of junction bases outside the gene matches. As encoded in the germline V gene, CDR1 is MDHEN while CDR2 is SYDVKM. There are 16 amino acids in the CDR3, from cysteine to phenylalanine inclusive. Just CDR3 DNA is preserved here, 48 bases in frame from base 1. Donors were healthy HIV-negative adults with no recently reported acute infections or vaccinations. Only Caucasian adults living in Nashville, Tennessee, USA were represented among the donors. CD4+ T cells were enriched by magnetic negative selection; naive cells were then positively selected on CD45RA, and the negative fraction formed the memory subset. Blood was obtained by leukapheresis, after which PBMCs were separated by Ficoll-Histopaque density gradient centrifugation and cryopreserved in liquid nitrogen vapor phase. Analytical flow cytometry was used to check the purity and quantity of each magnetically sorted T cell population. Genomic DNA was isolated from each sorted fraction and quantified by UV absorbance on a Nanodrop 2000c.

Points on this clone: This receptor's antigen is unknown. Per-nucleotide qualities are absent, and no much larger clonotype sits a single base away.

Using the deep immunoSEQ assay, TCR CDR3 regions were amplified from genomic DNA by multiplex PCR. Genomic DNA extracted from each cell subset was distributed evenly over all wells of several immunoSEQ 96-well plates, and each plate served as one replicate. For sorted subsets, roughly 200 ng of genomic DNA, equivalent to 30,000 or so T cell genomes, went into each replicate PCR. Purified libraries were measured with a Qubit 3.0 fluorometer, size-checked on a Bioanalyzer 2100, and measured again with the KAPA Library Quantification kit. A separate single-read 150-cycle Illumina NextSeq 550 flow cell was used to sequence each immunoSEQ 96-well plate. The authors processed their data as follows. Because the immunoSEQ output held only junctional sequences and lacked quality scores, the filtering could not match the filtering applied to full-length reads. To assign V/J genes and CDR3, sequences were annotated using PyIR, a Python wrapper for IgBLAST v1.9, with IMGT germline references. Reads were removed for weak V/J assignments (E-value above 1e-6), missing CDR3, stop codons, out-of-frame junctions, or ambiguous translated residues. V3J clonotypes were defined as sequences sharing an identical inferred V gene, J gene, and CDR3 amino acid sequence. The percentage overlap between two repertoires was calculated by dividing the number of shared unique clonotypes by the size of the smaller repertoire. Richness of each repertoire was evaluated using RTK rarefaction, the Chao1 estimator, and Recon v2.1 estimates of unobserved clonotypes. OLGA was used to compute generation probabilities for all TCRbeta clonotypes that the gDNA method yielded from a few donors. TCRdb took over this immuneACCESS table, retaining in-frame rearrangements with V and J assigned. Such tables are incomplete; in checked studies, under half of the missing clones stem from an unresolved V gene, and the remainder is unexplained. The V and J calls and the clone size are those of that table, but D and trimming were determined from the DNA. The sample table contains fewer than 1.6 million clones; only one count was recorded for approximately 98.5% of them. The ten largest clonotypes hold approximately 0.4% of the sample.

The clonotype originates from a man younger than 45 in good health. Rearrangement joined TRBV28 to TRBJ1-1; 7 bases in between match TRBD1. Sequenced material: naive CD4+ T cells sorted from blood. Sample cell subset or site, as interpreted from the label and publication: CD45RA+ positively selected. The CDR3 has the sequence CASSARLTGVVTEAFF. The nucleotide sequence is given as TGTGCCAGCAGTGCCCGACTCACAGGGGTGGTCACTGAAGCTTTCTTT.